One T cell receptor (beta chain) is described in this entry. The antigen is not known. This record belongs to a study of shared clonotypes between healthy human individuals. Study findings and constraints: Generally, estimated richness proved larger in naive subsets than it did in memory subsets.

Running of the assay took place at deep level. Original data processing: As immunoSEQ supplied junction-only sequences (without quality scores), filtering differed. The assay was immunoSEQ multiplex PCR, and TCRdb's table has in-frame clones only and misses some. Clone size and the V and J calls come from that table; the DNA yielded D and trimming. Of over 750,000 clones in the sample, 96% were seen once. The CDR3 covers 15 residues. Germline values: CDR1 KGHSH, CDR2 LQKENI. V was trimmed by 2 bases and J by 0 bases, leaving 8 bases between them. Naive-designated CD8 cells lacked CD45RO, were positively enriched for CCR7, and omitted terminally differentiated effector memory CD45RA+ cells.

This receptor was taken from a man aged 30 to 39 in good health. Sequenced input: naive CD8+ T cells sorted from blood. The gene calls are TRBV18 and TRBJ1-5; D not certain. The CDR3 protein is CASSPESYSNQPQHF. For the CDR3, the DNA is TGTGCCAGCTCACCAGAGAGTTATAGCAATCAGCCCCAGCATTTT.